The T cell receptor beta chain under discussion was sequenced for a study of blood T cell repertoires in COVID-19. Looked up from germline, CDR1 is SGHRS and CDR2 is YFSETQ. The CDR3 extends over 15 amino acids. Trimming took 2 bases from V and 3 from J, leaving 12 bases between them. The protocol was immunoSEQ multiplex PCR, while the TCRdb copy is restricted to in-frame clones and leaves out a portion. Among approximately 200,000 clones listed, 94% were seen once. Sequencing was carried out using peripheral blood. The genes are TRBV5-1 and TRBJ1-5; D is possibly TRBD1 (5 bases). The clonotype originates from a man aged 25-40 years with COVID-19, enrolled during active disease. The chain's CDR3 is CASSLSGGNNQPQHF. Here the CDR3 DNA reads TGCGCCAGCAGCTTATCCGGGGGGAACAATCAGCCCCAGCATTTT. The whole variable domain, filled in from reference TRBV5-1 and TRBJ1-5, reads KAGVTQTPRYLIKTRGQQVTLSCSPISGHRSVSWYQQTPGQGLQFLFEYFSETQRNKGNFPGRFSGRQFSNSRSEMNVSTLELGDSALYLCASSLSGGNNQPQHFGDGTRLSIL.